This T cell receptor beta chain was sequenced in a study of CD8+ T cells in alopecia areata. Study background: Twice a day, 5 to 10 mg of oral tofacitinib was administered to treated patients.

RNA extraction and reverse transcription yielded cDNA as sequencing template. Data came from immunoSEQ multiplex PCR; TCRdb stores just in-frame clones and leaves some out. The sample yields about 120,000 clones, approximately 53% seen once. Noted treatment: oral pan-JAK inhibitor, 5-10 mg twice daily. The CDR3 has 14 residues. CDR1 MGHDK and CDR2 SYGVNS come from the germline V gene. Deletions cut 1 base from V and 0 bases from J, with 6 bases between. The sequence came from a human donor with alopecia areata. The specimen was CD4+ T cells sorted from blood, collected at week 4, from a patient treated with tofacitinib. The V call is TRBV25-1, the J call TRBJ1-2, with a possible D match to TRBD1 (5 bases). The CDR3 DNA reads TGTGCCAGCAGTGAATTGGGACCTAACTATGGCTACACCTTC. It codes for CASSELGPNYGYTF.